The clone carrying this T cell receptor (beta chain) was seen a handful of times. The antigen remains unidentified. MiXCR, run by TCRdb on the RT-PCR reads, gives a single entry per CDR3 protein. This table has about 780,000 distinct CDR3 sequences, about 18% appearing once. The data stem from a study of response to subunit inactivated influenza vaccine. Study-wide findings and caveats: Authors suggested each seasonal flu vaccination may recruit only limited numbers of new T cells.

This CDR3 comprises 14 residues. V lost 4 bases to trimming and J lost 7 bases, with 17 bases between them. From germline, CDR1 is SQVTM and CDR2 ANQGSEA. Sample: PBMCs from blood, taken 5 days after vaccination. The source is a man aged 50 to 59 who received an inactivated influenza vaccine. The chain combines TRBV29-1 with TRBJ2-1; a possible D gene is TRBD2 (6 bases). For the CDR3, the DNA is TGCAGCGTTGCTAGCGCCCTTGCCACAAATGAGCAGTTCTTC. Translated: CSVASALATNEQFF.